The 24 T cell receptor beta chains presented below share a single source sample, sequenced in a study of T cell responses to AZD1222 COVID-19 vaccine. The method was immunoSEQ multiplex PCR; TCRdb's version includes in-frame clones alone and lacks a portion of them. The profile covers around 120,000 clones, with around 90% appearing a single time and 3.5% to 4% taken by the ten largest. Material: peripheral blood, obtained 28 days after the second AZD1222 dose. The receptors derive from an adult who received the AZD1222 COVID-19 vaccine.

The genes are TRBV19 and TRBJ1-2; tentatively, D is TRBD1 (6 bases). The V gene lost 10 bases and the J gene lost 2 bases, with 20 bases spanning the gap. The CDR3 runs 15 residues. CDR1 and CDR2 (germline): LNHDA, SQIVND (reference sequence). The CDR3 protein is CATPDRAGANYGYTF. The CDR3 nucleotides read TGTGCCACCCCCGATCGAGCGGGGGCAAACTATGGCTACACCTTC. Full variable domain (outside the CDR3, taken from reference TRBV19 and TRBJ1-2): DGGITQSPKYLFRKEGQNVTLSCEQNLNHDAMYWYRQDPGQGLRLIYYSQIVNDFQKGDIAEGYSVSREKKESFPLTVTSAQKNPTAFYLCATPDRAGANYGYTFGSGTRLTVV.

The chain's CDR3 is CASSPLGGSLKAFF. The CDR3 DNA is TGCGCCAGCAGCCCCCTAGGGGGTAGCCTTAAAGCTTTCTTT. V usage is TRBV4-3 and J usage is TRBJ1-1, with D possibly matching TRBD1 (6 bases). The CDR3 is made up of 14 amino acids. Trimming stripped 4 bases from V and 9 bases from J, with 18 bases between. Looked up from germline, CDR1 is LGHNA and CDR2 is YSLEER.

This chain joins TRBV5-4 and TRBJ1-4; no definite D call. This CDR3 is built from 16 residues. The germline V gene has CDR1 SGHNT and CDR2 YYREEE (reference sequence). V lost 3 bases and J 0 bases, leaving 12 bases between the germline ends. The CDR3 coding sequence is TGTGCCAGCAGCTCGACCCAGGACGCAACTAATGAAAAACTGTTTTTT. Amino acid sequence: CASSSTQDATNEKLFF.

The V call is TRBV10-3, the J call TRBJ1-4, with D unclear. V was clipped by 2 bases and J by 2 bases, with 9 bases between them. The CDR3 consists of 15 residues. Germline CDR1 and CDR2: ENHRY and SYGVKD. CDR3 region: CAISENVGTNEKLFF. The CDR3 region has the DNA TGTGCCATCAGTGAGAACGTGGGCACTAATGAAAAACTGTTTTTT.

The chain recombines TRBV10-3 with TRBJ2-7; 9 bases match TRBD1. The germline V gene has CDR1 ENHRY and CDR2 SYGVKD. The CDR3 sequence is 16 residues long. V was clipped by 6 bases and J by 3 bases; unmatched bases: 12. CDR3 region: CAISERAGQGFYEQYF. The CDR3 region has the DNA TGTGCCATCAGCGAAAGGGCGGGACAGGGATTCTACGAGCAGTACTTC.

The chain recombines TRBV12-5 with TRBJ2-3; 8 bases fit TRBD1. The CDR3 consists of 16 residues. Germline V gene sequence: CDR1 LGHNT, CDR2 FRNRAP. V shed 0 bases, J shed 3 bases, and the junction held 5 bases outside the gene matches. CDR3 bases: TGTGCTAGTGGTTTGGTACTCGACAGGGGAACAGATACGCAGTATTTT. This codes for CASGLVLDRGTDTQYF. Using reference TRBV12-5 and TRBJ2-3 for the parts outside the CDR3, the full variable domain is DARVTQTPRHKVTEMGQEVTMRCQPILGHNTVFWYRQTMMQGLELLAYFRNRAPLDDSGMPKDRFSAEMPDATLATLKIQPSEPRDSAVYFCASGLVLDRGTDTQYFGPGTRLTVL.

CDR3 in DNA: TGTGCCACCAGTGATTTGCGGACCAAGGCGCAGGTTGAGCAGTTCTTC. It yields the protein CATSDLRTKAQVEQFF. V usage is TRBV24-1 and J usage is TRBJ2-1; D remains unclear. Trimming took 0 bases from V and 9 from J, leaving 17 bases between them. Germline CDR1 is KGHDR and CDR2 is SFDVKD. The CDR3 is 16 amino acids.

This clone has a handful of counts. The CDR3 bases are TGTGCCATCAGTGAGTCGGAGGGGATAGCTGGCTACACCTTC. Protein: CAISESEGIAGYTF. The chain joins TRBV10-3 to TRBJ1-2, with D tentatively TRBD1 (5 bases). Per germline, CDR1 ENHRY and CDR2 SYGVKD. The length of the CDR3 is 14 residues. Trimming removed 0 bases at V and 7 bases at J, with 12 bases between.

V usage is TRBV12-3 or TRBV12-4 and J usage is TRBJ1-4; D ambiguous. Trimming pared 7 bases from V and 6 bases from J, leaving 6 bases between. CDR3 length: 11 amino acids. CDR3 nucleotide sequence: TGTGCCAGCAAGCAGTATGAAAAACTGTTTTTT. It encodes CASKQYEKLFF.

This chain links TRBV6-5 with TRBJ2-1; 9 bases map to TRBD2. The J segment lost 8 bases and the V segment lost 5 bases, leaving 10 bases of the junction unmatched. Germline CDR1 and CDR2: MNHEY and SVGAGI. The CDR3 has 15 residues. CDR3 loop: CASSHSGGPRDEQFF. In nucleotides, the CDR3 is TGTGCCAGCAGTCATAGCGGGGGCCCCAGGGATGAGCAGTTCTTC.

The chain joins TRBV15 to TRBJ1-5; D ambiguous. Germline assignment: CDR1 LNHNV and CDR2 YYDKDF (reference sequence). The CDR3 extends over 14 amino acids. V was pared by 3 bases and J by 0 bases, with 6 bases between. The CDR3 spells CATSSRYSNQPQHF. Here the CDR3 DNA reads TGTGCCACCAGCAGCCGGTATAGCAATCAGCCCCAGCATTTT.

The chain joins TRBV4-3 to TRBJ1-2; D not certain. Per germline, CDR1 LGHNA and CDR2 YSLEER. The CDR3 runs 15 residues. Trimming took off 0 bases at V and 2 bases at J, with 10 bases between the two ends. Here the CDR3 reads CASSQDLLGNYGYTF. DNA for the CDR3: TGCGCCAGCAGCCAAGATCTGTTGGGAAACTATGGCTACACCTTC.

The gene calls are TRBV29-1 and TRBJ1-1; 9 positions match TRBD1. In germline, CDR1 is SQVTM, CDR2 ANQGSEA. The junction had 2 bases not matched to a gene; V was cut back by 4 bases and J by 5 bases. CDR3 length: 12 amino acids. CDR3 DNA sequence: TGCAGCGTTGGGACAGGGGAAACTGAAGCTTTCTTT. Translated: CSVGTGETEAFF.

Concerning this clone: A junction boundary mismatches the germline segment, possibly from a read error. V gene TRBV28 combines with J gene TRBJ1-2; D not certain. CDR3 size: 11 residues. The V gene's germline CDR1 is MDHEN and CDR2 SYDVKM. The CDR3: CASSLRQAVSF. CDR3 nucleotides: TGTGCCAGCAGTTTAAGGCAGGCCGTCTCCTTC.

The chain couples TRBV9 to TRBJ2-7, with 7 bases fitting TRBD1. The V segment lost 3 bases and the J segment 4 bases; nucleotides outside the gene matches: 7. There are 14 residues in the CDR3. Germline CDR1 SGDLS, CDR2 YYNGEE. The CDR3 coding sequence is TGTGCCAGCAGCGAAGCGGACAGGTCGTACGAGCAGTACTTC. It yields the protein CASSEADRSYEQYF. Together with reference TRBV9 and TRBJ2-7, the CDR3 gives the full variable domain: DSGVTQTPKHLITATGQRVTLRCSPRSGDLSVYWYQQSLDQGLQFLIQYYNGEERAKGNILERFSAQQFPDLHSELNLSSLELGDSALYFCASSEADRSYEQYFGPGTRLTVT.

V is TRBV6-1 and J is TRBJ1-2; D remains ambiguous. The CDR3 is made up of 15 amino acids. V was pared by 3 bases and J by 3 bases, with 14 bases between. Germline CDR1 MNHNS, CDR2 SASEGT. CDR3 residues: CASSEVERRDYGYTF. Written as DNA, the CDR3 is TGTGCCAGCAGTGAGGTTGAGAGACGCGACTATGGCTACACCTTC.

The gene calls are TRBV9 and TRBJ2-1; D is perhaps TRBD2 (6 bases). CDR3 size: 17 residues. Trimming took 0 bases from V and 2 from J, leaving 15 bases between them. The germline gives CDR1 SGDLS, CDR2 YYNGEE. Here the CDR3 reads CASSVDGGGSPYNEQFF. DNA of the CDR3: TGTGCCAGCAGCGTAGATGGGGGAGGCAGCCCCTACAATGAGCAGTTCTTC.

The genes are TRBV11-2 and TRBJ2-3, with 12 bases identical to TRBD2. CDR1 is SGHAT and CDR2 is FQNNGV in the germline V gene. The CDR3 spans 18 residues. Trimming cost V 5 bases and J 2 bases; bases outside gene matches: 11. In DNA form, the CDR3 reads TGTGCCAGCAGCCCATGGACTAGCGGGGTTGACTACACAGATACGCAGTATTTT. Its protein product is CASSPWTSGVDYTDTQYF. Based on the CDR3 plus reference TRBV11-2 and TRBJ2-3, the full variable domain is EAGVAQSPRYKIIEKRQSVAFWCNPISGHATLYWYQQILGQGPKLLIQFQNNGVVDDSQLPKDRFSAERLKGVDSTLKIQPAKLEDSAVYLCASSPWTSGVDYTDTQYFGPGTRLTVL.

The chain links TRBV7-9 to TRBJ1-2; D is undetermined. CDR1 and CDR2 from the germline V gene are SEHNR and FQNEAQ (reference sequence). The CDR3 sequence is 14 residues long. Trimming stripped 1 base from V and 4 bases from J, with 10 bases between. Here the CDR3 reads CASSLVGSPYGYTF. In DNA, the CDR3 is TGTGCCAGCAGCTTAGTGGGCAGCCCCTATGGCTACACCTTC.

V and J are TRBV5-1 and TRBJ1-5; D might be TRBD1 (5 bases). Germline V gene data show CDR1 as SGHRS and CDR2 as YFSETQ. The length of the CDR3 is 18 residues. Trimming removed 0 bases from V and 0 bases from J, with 16 bases in between. Written as DNA, the CDR3 is TGCGCCAGCAGCTTGGCCCGGACACTCAGCGATAGCAATCAGCCCCAGCATTTT. Residues: CASSLARTLSDSNQPQHF.

This chain links TRBV5-1 with TRBJ2-7; the match to TRBD1 covers 10 bases. Germline CDR1 and CDR2: SGHRS and YFSETQ. The CDR3 is 16 residues long. The junction had 7 bases not matched to a gene; V was cut back by 4 bases and J by 0 bases. CDR3: CASSQPTGGSSYEQYF. The CDR3 nucleotides are TGCGCCAGCAGCCAACCGACAGGGGGCTCCTCCTACGAGCAGTACTTC.

The chain joins TRBV19 to TRBJ1-6, with 8 bases lining up with TRBD1. The CDR3 sequence is 13 residues long. After removal of 3 bases from V and 10 bases from J, the junction contained 2 bases not matched to a gene. The germline gives CDR1 LNHDA, CDR2 SQIVND (reference sequence). As DNA, the CDR3 is TGTGCCAGTAGTATGGACAGGGAGTCACCCCTCCACTTT. Protein product: CASSMDRESPLHF.

The V call is TRBV7-3, the J call TRBJ2-7; 14 bases line up with TRBD2. CDR3 length: 16 residues. V dropped 5 bases and J dropped 2; count of bases not matched to a gene: 5. Germline V CDR1 and CDR2: SGHTA, FQGTGA. The CDR3 nucleotides are TGTGCCAGCAGCCCGGGACTAGCGGGGGCAGCCTACGAGCAGTACTTC. Translated, it gives CASSPGLAGAAYEQYF.

The chain couples TRBV5-1 to TRBJ2-4, with 7 nucleotides matching TRBD2. The CDR3 length is 18 residues. V shed 2 bases, J shed 7 bases, and the junction held 18 bases outside the gene matches. Per germline, CDR1 SGHRS and CDR2 YFSETQ. This CDR3 reads CASSFSGERPQMGNIQYF. The CDR3 coding sequence is TGCGCCAGCAGCTTCAGCGGGGAGCGTCCCCAAATGGGGAACATTCAGTACTTC.